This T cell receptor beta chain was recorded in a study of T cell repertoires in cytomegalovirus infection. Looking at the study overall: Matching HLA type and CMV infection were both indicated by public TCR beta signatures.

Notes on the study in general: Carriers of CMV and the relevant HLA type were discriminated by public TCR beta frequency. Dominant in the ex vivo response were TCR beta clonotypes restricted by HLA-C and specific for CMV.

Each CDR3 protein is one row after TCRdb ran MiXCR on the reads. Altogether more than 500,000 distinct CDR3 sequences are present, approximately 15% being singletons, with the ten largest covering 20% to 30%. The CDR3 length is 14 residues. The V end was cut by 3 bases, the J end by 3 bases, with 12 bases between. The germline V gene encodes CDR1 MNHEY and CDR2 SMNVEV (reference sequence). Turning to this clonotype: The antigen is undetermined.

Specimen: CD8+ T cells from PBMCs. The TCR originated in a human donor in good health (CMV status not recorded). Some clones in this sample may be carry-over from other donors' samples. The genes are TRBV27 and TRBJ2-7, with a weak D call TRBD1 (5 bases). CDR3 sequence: CASSLAGPNYEQYF. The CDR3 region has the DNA TGTGCCAGCAGTTTGGCAGGGCCCAACTACGAGCAGTACTTC.